This T cell receptor (beta chain) was found in a study of T cell responses to AZD1222 COVID-19 vaccine. Study-wide results and limits: Seropositive at baseline were only a handful of AZD1222 recipients. The study found Spike-specific TCR breadth and depth rose after two AZD1222 doses. Reportedly, close to half of spike-specific TCRs are directed against unmutated variant regions.

V lost 5 bases to trimming and J lost 3 bases, with 11 bases between them. This CDR3 has 13 residues. Germline loops: CDR1 MNHEY, CDR2 SMNVEV (reference sequence). As for this clone: As yet, its antigen is unknown.

Profiled with immunoSEQ multiplex PCR; TCRdb holds only in-frame clones, not every one. The sample yields approximately 84,000 clones, around four fifths seen once. The sequence was obtained from an adult who received the AZD1222 COVID-19 vaccine. V is TRBV27 and J is TRBJ2-7; D gene uncertain. Sequencing was performed on peripheral blood, taken 28 days after the second AZD1222 dose. The CDR3 nucleotides read TGTGCCAGCAGTCAGGACGGTTACTACGAGCAGTACTTC. It encodes CASSQDGYYEQYF.